This T cell receptor beta chain originates from a study of T cell repertoires in cytomegalovirus infection. The overall study: From public TCR beta signatures came an indication of both CMV infection and matching HLA type. Findings and limits, study-wide: Within the response measured ex vivo, HLA-C-restricted CMV-specific TCR beta clonotypes were dominant. Identification of carriers of CMV plus the relevant HLA was achieved through cumulative public TCR beta family frequency.

With respect to this clonotype: Antigen unknown. Germline and junction disagree at one end, which may indicate a read error.

TCRdb analysed the reads with MiXCR anew, one entry per CDR3 protein. The sample includes 900,000 to 950,000 distinct CDR3 sequences, 31% seen only once; the top ten take 13%. The CDR3 is 16 amino acids. The V gene's germline CDR1 is MNHEY and CDR2 SVGEGT. This TCR was sampled from a human donor in good health (CMV status not recorded). Some clones in this sample may be carry-over from other donors' samples. The chain links TRBV6-2 or TRBV6-3 to TRBJ2-1; perhaps TRBD1 as D (5 bases). The sequenced sample was cultured CD8+ T cells from PBMCs, obtained from culture after CMV antigen stimulation. CDR3 residues: CASSYSIREPYNEQSF. CDR3 nucleotide sequence: TGTGCCAGCAGTTACTCGATCAGGGAACCCTACAATGAGCAGTCCTTC.